The entry below gives a single TCR beta chain sequence along with its context. Given the absence of the conserved phenylalanine or tryptophan at the CDR3 end, a read error is likely. The germline CDR1 and CDR2 sequences are DFQATT and SNEGSKA (reference sequence). The CDR3 spans 14 residues. As originally analysed: Researchers built a distant-metastasis classifier for papillary thyroid cancer that drew on CDR3 differences across clinicopathological groups. TCRdb re-analyzed the PCR reads through MiXCR. The V and J calls come from TCRdb's annotation, not from the publication. The repertoire includes about 18,000 clones, under 30% of them detected once, and over 9.5% sits in the top ten. These data belong to a study of metastatic and nonmetastatic thyroid tumors. Study overall: The authors compared repertoires across blood and tumor or nodule tissue from malignant and benign thyroid patients.

Thyroid surgery had not been preceded by any treatment in any patient. This clonotype originated in a female donor with papillary thyroid cancer or a benign thyroid nodule (not recorded which). Some clones in this sample may be carry-over from other donors' samples. The sample consisted of adjacent normal tissue. The genes are TRBV20-1 and TRBJ1-6; 10 nucleotides agree with TRBD1. The CDR3 DNA is TGCATTGCAAGTCGGGACAGGGGCAATTCACCCCTCCACGTT. This sequence encodes CIASRDRGNSPLHV.